This T cell receptor (beta chain) was retrieved from a study of cytomegalovirus exposure and HLA in healthy donors. The germline CDR1 and CDR2 sequences are MDHEN and SYDVKM. The germline V and J ends were trimmed by 6 bases and 2 bases, with 10 bases remaining between them. This CDR3 region has 13 residues. Researchers ran the PCR with 60 Vbeta and 13 Jbeta primers. As processed by the authors: In a later analysis, of around 83 million unique beta chains, approximately 10 million appeared in at least two donors. Profiling relied on immunoSEQ multiplex PCR, and the TCRdb table lists in-frame clones only, not all of them. V and J calls and clone size are those listed in that table; D and trimming were worked out from the DNA. The sample lists under 200,000 clones; almost 85% were seen once.

The chain carries TRBV28 and TRBJ1-2; tentatively, D is TRBD1 (6 bases). Material for sequencing was PBMCs. The receptor was isolated from a boy aged 5-17 years in good health and CMV-seronegative. CDR3 DNA: TGTGCCAGCAGACGGACAGAAAACTATGGCTACACCTTC. Protein sequence: CASRRTENYGYTF.